This is a list of T cell receptor beta chains from one sample in a study of brain T cells in children with intractable seizures. The data were produced by immunoSEQ multiplex PCR, yet TCRdb's version contains in-frame clones alone and is incomplete. The sample has tens of thousands of clones; 75% to 95% are singletons. Specimen: peripheral blood, collected at surgery. The source is a girl aged 2-9 years with tuberous sclerosis and intractable seizures. CDR3s include the opening cysteine and the closing phenylalanine or tryptophan. A D gene is named only where the DNA matches it firmly. Some rows mark clone size as missing; the rest say once, few, many or name a class of expanded clone.

J gene	CDR3 length	V gene	D gene	clone size	CDR3 DNA	CDR3 protein
TRBJ1-1	14	TRBV19	.	.	TGTGCCAGTAGGCCTAGCGTAATGAACACTGAAGCTTTCTTT	CASRPSVMNTEAFF
TRBJ2-3	15	TRBV5-1	TRBD2	.	TGCGCCAGCGCTAGCGGGGGCTCTCAGGCAGATACGCAGTATTTT	CASASGGSQADTQYF
TRBJ1-2	13	TRBV6-6	.	.	TGTGCCAGCAGTTACGGTACTAACTATGGCTACACCTTC	CASSYGTNYGYTF
TRBJ1-6	17	TRBV30	.	.	TGTGCCTGCGCTGGGCACCGTGGCAGCTATTATGGTTCACCCCTCCACTTT	CACAGHRGSYYGSPLHF
TRBJ2-3	13	TRBV5-1	.	once	TGCGCCAGCAGCGAAGGGCTAGCAGATACGCAGTATTTT	CASSEGLADTQYF
TRBJ1-4	17	TRBV4-2	.	.	TGTGCCAGCAGCCAGAAAGATCCCGGGGCAGGGTATGAAAAACTGTTTTTT	CASSQKDPGAGYEKLFF
TRBJ2-7	15	TRBV18	TRBD1	.	TGTGCCAGCTCACCTTTCCGGGACAGGGGGTACGAGCAGTACTTC	CASSPFRDRGYEQYF
TRBJ1-2	13	TRBV2	.	few	TGTGCCAGCAGCGGCACGGGAAACTATGGCTACACCTTC	CASSGTGNYGYTF
TRBJ1-2	14	TRBV29-1	TRBD1	.	TGCAGCGTTGTTTGGACAGGGAAGGGCTATGGCTACACCTTC	CSVVWTGKGYGYTF
TRBJ1-2	13	TRBV7-8	.	few	TGTGCCAGCAGCCCCGGCAGGGGCTATGGCTACACCTTC	CASSPGRGYGYTF
TRBJ2-7	15	TRBV2	TRBD2	.	TGTGCCAGCAGTGAACCCAGCGGGGGGTCCTACGAGCAGTACTTC	CASSEPSGGSYEQYF
TRBJ1-2	15	TRBV6-2/TRBV6-3	.	.	TGTGCCAGCAGTTACTCGGGGAATGGAGTCGGTGGCTACACCTTC	CASSYSGNGVGGYTF
TRBJ1-5	17	TRBV9	.	few	TGTGCCAGCAGCGTAGTATTCAGGGACGTAAGCAATCAGCCCCAGCATTTT	CASSVVFRDVSNQPQHF
TRBJ1-3	12	TRBV6-5	.	.	TGTGCCAGCACTGGCTCTGGAAACACCATATATTTT	CASTGSGNTIYF
TRBJ1-1	14	TRBV7-3	.	.	TGTGCCAGCAGCCTGGCTCCCTCGAACACTGAAGCTTTCTTT	CASSLAPSNTEAFF
TRBJ2-2	15	TRBV5-6	.	once	TGTGCCAGCAGCGCTATAGGAGGAGCTGGCGGGGAGCTGTTTTTT	CASSAIGGAGGELFF
TRBJ2-7	14	TRBV6-5	.	.	TGTGCCAGCGCGTGGGGTGAGTCATTCTACGAGCAGTACTTC	CASAWGESFYEQYF
TRBJ2-1	15	TRBV6-5	.	.	TGTGCCAGCAGTTACGGGGCGGGGAGCTACAATGAGCAGTTCTTC	CASSYGAGSYNEQFF
TRBJ2-3	15	TRBV6-2/TRBV6-3	TRBD2	.	TGTGCCAGCAGCCCCCGACTAGCGGGGGGAGATACGCAGTATTTT	CASSPRLAGGDTQYF
TRBJ1-1	14	TRBV9	.	.	TGTGCCAGCAGCGCCGGACACTTAGGGACTGAAGCTTTCTTT	CASSAGHLGTEAFF
TRBJ1-5	13	TRBV24-1	.	.	TGTGCCACCAGTGATGGGGGGTACCAGCCCCAGCATTTT	CATSDGGYQPQHF
TRBJ1-6	14	TRBV21-1	.	once	TGTGCCAGCAGCAAGTCGACAGGGAATTCACCCCTCCACTTT	CASSKSTGNSPLHF
TRBJ1-5	15	TRBV6-2/TRBV6-3	.	once	TGTGCCAGCAGTTACGCGGCCATTAGCAATCAGCCCCAGCATTTT	CASSYAAISNQPQHF
TRBJ1-2	17	TRBV19	TRBD1	.	TGTGCCAGTAGTATAGAACTAAAGACAGGGGCGATCTATGGCTACACCTTC	CASSIELKTGAIYGYTF
TRBJ1-5	17	TRBV15	TRBD1	.	TGTGCCACCAGCACCAGACAGGGGATGAGTAGCAATCAGCCCCAGCATTTT	CATSTRQGMSSNQPQHF
TRBJ1-5	14	TRBV18	.	.	TGTGCCAGCTCACCAGGACAGTACAATCAGCCCCAGCATTTT	CASSPGQYNQPQHF
TRBJ1-5	16	TRBV5-1	.	.	TGCGCCAGCAGCTTGTACCCAGGGGTAAAAAATCAGCCCCAGCATTTT	CASSLYPGVKNQPQHF
TRBJ2-5	14	TRBV7-9	TRBD2	.	TGTGCCAGCAGTCAACTAGCGGGGGAAGAGACCCAGTACTTC	CASSQLAGEETQYF
TRBJ1-5	13	TRBV4-1	.	.	TGCGCCAGCAGCCAAACAGTGATCGGGCCCCAGCATTTT	CASSQTVIGPQHF
TRBJ1-6	17	TRBV9	TRBD1	.	TGTGCCAGCAGCGTAGGTCTATGGGACAGCAAGAATTCACCCCTCCACTTT	CASSVGLWDSKNSPLHF
TRBJ1-5	15	TRBV7-9	.	.	TGTGCCAGCAGCTTAGGATCAGGGGGCAATCAGCCCCAGCATTTT	CASSLGSGGNQPQHF
TRBJ1-5	15	TRBV24-1	.	.	TGTGCCACCGGCGGGGATGGGCAGTCTAATCAGCCCCAGCATTTT	CATGGDGQSNQPQHF
TRBJ1-6	14	TRBV3-1/TRBV3-2	.	.	TGTGCCAGCAGCCAGGGGGCGAGAGGATCACCCCTCCACTTT	CASSQGARGSPLHF
TRBJ1-2	14	TRBV9	TRBD1	.	TGTGCCAGCAGCACGGGACAGGACAATGGGGGCTACACCTTC	CASSTGQDNGGYTF
TRBJ1-1	13	TRBV7-3	TRBD1	.	TGTGCCAGCAGCCCAACAGGGGGCACTGAAGCTTTCTTT	CASSPTGGTEAFF
TRBJ1-2	17	TRBV7-9	.	.	TGTGCCAGCAGCTTGCGCCGGAGAGACAGCATTACGGGTGGCTACACCTTC	CASSLRRRDSITGGYTF
TRBJ1-2	16	TRBV3-1/TRBV3-2	TRBD1	.	TGTGCCAGCAGCCAAAACAGGGGTGCAGTAAACTATGGCTACACCTTC	CASSQNRGAVNYGYTF
TRBJ1-4	19	TRBV28	TRBD1	.	TGTGCCAGCAGTGGGGACAGGGAATGGATGGCGCCCCCGAATGAAAAACTGTTTTTT	CASSGDREWMAPPNEKLFF
TRBJ1-5	12	TRBV2	.	.	TGTGCCAGCAGCTGGACAGATCAGCCCCAGCATTTT	CASSWTDQPQHF
TRBJ1-6	15	TRBV7-3	.	.	TGTGCCAGCAGCTTAACACCAGGGGATAATTCACCCCTCCACTTT	CASSLTPGDNSPLHF
TRBJ2-2	17	TRBV6-2/TRBV6-3	.	.	TGTGCCAGCAGTTACGCTATTCACTACAGGGAGGCCGGGGAGCTGTTTTTT	CASSYAIHYREAGELFF
TRBJ1-5	13	TRBV24-1	.	few	TGTGCCACGGGCCATCAGCACAATCAGCCCCAGCATTTT	CATGHQHNQPQHF
TRBJ1-5	16	TRBV10-1	.	few	TGCGCCAGCAGTCATTCGACGGCGTATAGCAATCAGCCCCAGCATTTT	CASSHSTAYSNQPQHF
TRBJ1-1	15	TRBV4-1	.	.	TGCGCCAGCAGCCAAGTATTGGGTACCTCTTCTGAAGCTTTCTTT	CASSQVLGTSSEAFF
TRBJ1-2	16	TRBV9	TRBD1	.	TGTGCCAGCAGCGTACCCGGGACAGGGGGCATAGAAGGCTACACCTTC	CASSVPGTGGIEGYTF
TRBJ1-6	17	TRBV3-1/TRBV3-2	TRBD1	.	TGTGCCAGCAGCCACCTACAGGGGAGCTCCTATAATTCACCCCTCCACTTT	CASSHLQGSSYNSPLHF
TRBJ2-3	16	TRBV5-3	.	.	TGTGCCAGAAGCCCGACACGGCCCCCCTGCACAGATACGCAGTATTTT	CARSPTRPPCTDTQYF
TRBJ1-2	13	TRBV11-1	.	.	TGTGCCAGCAGCACCGACCGAGCTGGAGGCTACACCTTC	CASSTDRAGGYTF